This TCR beta chain was recorded in a study of OX40 agonist ivuxolimab in advanced cancers. The study, taken as a whole, reports: The authors also found low normalized T-cell clonal expansion in some nonresponders. Expanded clones were, on average, more numerous among CD8+ T cells than CD4+. The expanded peripheral T cells' antigen specificity was not determined.

To note about this clone: Its antigen is as yet unknown.

The table came from immunoSEQ multiplex PCR; TCRdb's copy has only in-frame clones and leaves some out. The sample has over 40,000 clones, more than 65% seen once. The V end lost 4 bases, the J end lost 7 bases, and 23 bases lay between the germline ends. The germline V gene has CDR1 SEHNR and CDR2 FQNEAQ (reference sequence). The length of the CDR3 is 17 residues. The chain is built from TRBV7-9 and TRBJ1-3, with D possibly matching TRBD1 (5 bases). The sample consisted of CD4+ or CD8+ T cells sorted from blood, taken in a trial of the OX40 agonist ivuxolimab. The receptor's source is an adult with an advanced solid tumor such as melanoma, head and neck, liver or kidney cancer. In DNA form, the CDR3 reads TGTGCCAGCAGCTCCCCCCCGGGGCAGGGCTTGAGGAACACCATATATTTT. Protein product: CASSSPPGQGLRNTIYF.